This TCR beta chain was found in a study of breast tumors, draining lymph nodes, adjacent tissues. The lymph nodes were axillary draining lymph nodes from breast cancer patients. CDR1 is SGHKS and CDR2 is YYEKEE in the germline V gene (reference sequence). V lost 4 bases and J 0 bases, leaving 17 bases between the germline ends. This CDR3 is 16 amino acids long. TCRdb re-called the multiplex PCR reads with MiXCR, one entry per CDR3 protein. The sample records about 230,000 distinct CDR3 sequences, about 32% being singletons. Ten or more counts support this clonotype. The target antigen is unknown. General study results and limits: That most tumor T cells come from lymph nodes remained unproven. Compared with lymph nodes, tumors were less diverse; compared with nontumor tissue, more. Data fit most tumor T cells coming from lymph node, expanding in tumor. Compared with basal-like, luminal-like tumors shared significantly more repertoire with nontumor tissue.

The sample consisted of axillary lymph node tissue. The receptor was isolated from a female donor with breast cancer. Some clones in this sample may be carry-over from other donors' samples. V is TRBV5-5 and J is TRBJ2-7; D is unclear. CDR3 DNA sequence: TGTGCCAGCAGCCCCTACCTCTTGGGTAGCTCCTACGAGCAGTACTTC. It yields the protein CASSPYLLGSSYEQYF.